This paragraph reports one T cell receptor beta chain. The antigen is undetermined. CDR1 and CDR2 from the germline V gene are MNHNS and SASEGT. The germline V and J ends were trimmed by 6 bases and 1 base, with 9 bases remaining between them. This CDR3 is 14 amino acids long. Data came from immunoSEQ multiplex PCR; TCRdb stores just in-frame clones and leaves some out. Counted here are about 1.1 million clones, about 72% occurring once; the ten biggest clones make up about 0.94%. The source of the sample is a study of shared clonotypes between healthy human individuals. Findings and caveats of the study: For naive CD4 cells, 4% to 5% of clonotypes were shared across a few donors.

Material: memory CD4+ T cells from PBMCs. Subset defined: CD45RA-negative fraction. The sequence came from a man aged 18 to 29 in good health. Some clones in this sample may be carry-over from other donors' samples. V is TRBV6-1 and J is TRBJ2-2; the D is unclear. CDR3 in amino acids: CASRKAMNTGELFF. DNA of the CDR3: TGTGCCAGCAGAAAAGCCATGAACACCGGGGAGCTGTTTTTT.